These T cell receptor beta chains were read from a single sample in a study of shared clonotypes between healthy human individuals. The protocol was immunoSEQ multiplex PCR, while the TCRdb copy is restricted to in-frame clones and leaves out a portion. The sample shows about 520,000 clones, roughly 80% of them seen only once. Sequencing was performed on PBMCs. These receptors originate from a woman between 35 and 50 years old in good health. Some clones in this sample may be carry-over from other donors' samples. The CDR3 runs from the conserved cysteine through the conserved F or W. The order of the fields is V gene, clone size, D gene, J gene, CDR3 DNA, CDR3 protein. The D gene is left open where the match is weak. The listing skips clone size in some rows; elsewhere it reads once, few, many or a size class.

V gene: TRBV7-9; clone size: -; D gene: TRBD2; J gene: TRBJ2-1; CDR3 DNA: TGTGCCAGCAGCTCACTAGCGGGTTACAATGAGCAGTTCTTC; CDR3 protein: CASSSLAGYNEQFF
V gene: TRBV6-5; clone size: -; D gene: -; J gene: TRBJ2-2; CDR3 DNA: TGTGCCATTGGGGGGACCGGGGAGCTGTTTTTT; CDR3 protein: CAIGGTGELFF
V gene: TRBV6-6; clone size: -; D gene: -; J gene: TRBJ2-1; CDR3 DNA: TGTGCCAGCACCGTCGGGAGCTCCTACAATGAGCAGTTCTTC; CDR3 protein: CASTVGSSYNEQFF
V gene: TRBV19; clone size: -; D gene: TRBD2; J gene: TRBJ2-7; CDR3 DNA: TGTGCCAGTAGTCCGACTAGCGCGTCGACCTACGAGCAGTACTTC; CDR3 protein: CASSPTSASTYEQYF
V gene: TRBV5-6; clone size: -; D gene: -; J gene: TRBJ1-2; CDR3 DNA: TGTGCCAGCAGCTCCCGGGCAGGAAAATACTATGGCTACACCTTC; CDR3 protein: CASSSRAGKYYGYTF
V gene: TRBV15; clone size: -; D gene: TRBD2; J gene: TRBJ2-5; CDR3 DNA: TGTGCCACCAGCAGAGATCTGTTCGTAGCGGGAGCCCCGGAGACCCAGTACTTC; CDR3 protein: CATSRDLFVAGAPETQYF
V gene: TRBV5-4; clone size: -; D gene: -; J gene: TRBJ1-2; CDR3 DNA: TGTGCCAGCAGCTCACCGGGAACGTTGACGGGCTACACCTTC; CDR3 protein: CASSSPGTLTGYTF
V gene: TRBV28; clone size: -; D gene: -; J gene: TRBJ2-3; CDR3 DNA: TGTGCCAGCAGTCCCCTCGGCACTAGCACAGATACGCAGTATTTT; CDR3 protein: CASSPLGTSTDTQYF
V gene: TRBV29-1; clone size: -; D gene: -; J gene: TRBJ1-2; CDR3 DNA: TGCAGCGTTGAAGTAGGGGGTGGCTACACCTTC; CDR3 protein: CSVEVGGGYTF
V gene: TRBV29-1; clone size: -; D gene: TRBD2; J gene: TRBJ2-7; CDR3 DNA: TGCAGCGACTTAAGACTAGCGGGAGGGCCGCAGTACTTC; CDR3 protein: CSDLRLAGGPQYF
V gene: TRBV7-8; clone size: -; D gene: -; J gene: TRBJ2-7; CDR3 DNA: TGTGCCAGCAGCTTAGTGCGGACAGCAAGTTCCTACGAGCAGTACTTC; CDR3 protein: CASSLVRTASSYEQYF
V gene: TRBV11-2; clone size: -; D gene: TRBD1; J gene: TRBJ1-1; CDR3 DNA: TGTGCCAGCAGCTTAGAACAGGGGTACACTGAAGCTTTCTTT; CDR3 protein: CASSLEQGYTEAFF
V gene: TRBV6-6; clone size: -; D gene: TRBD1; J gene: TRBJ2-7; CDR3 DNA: TGTGCCAGCAGTTACTCGGGACAGGGAGGCTACGAGCAGTACTTC; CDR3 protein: CASSYSGQGGYEQYF
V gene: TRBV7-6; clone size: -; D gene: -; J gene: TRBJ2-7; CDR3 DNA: TGTGCCAGCAGCCTCTCGGGAGCCTACGAGCAGTACTTC; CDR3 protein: CASSLSGAYEQYF
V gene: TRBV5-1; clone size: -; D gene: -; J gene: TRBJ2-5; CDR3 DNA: TGCGCCAGCAGCTTGGGGGCTTCAGGGGAGGAGACCCAGTACTTC; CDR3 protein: CASSLGASGEETQYF
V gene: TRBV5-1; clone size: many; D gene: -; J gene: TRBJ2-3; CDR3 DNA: TGCGCCAGCAGCTTGGTTGCGGGGAACACAGATACGCAGTATTTT; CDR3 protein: CASSLVAGNTDTQYF
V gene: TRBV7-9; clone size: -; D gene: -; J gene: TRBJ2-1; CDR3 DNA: TGTGCCAGCAGTGACTTTAGCGGCTCCTACAATGAGCAGTTCTTC; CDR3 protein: CASSDFSGSYNEQFF
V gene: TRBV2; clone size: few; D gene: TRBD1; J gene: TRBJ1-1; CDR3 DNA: TGTGCCAGCAGGGATACAGGGGCCACTGAAGCTTTCTTT; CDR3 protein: CASRDTGATEAFF
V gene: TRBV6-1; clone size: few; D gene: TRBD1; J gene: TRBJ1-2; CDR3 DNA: TGTGCCAGCAGTGCCTCGACAGGGTATGGCTACACCTTC; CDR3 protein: CASSASTGYGYTF
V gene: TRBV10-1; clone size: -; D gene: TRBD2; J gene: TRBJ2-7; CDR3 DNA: TGCGCCAACCCCGAGGTTAGCGGGAGCGCGGAGTCCTACGAGCAGTACTTC; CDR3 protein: CANPEVSGSAESYEQYF
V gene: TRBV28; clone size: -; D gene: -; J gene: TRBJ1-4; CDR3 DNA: TGTGCCAGCGGGGGGGTAAATGAAAAACTGTTTTTT; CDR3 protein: CASGGVNEKLFF
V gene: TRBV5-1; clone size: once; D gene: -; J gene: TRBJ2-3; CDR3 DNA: TGCGCCAGCAGCTTGGTGCCCACAGATACGCAGTATTTT; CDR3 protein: CASSLVPTDTQYF
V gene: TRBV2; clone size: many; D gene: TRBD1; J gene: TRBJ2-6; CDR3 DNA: TGTGCCAGCAGTGGGGACAGGGGTGGCTCTGGGGCCAACGTCCTGACTTTC; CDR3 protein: CASSGDRGGSGANVLTF
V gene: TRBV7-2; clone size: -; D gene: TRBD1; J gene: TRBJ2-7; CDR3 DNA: TGTGCCAGCAGCCCAATAAGGGGACAGTACGAGCAGTACTTC; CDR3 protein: CASSPIRGQYEQYF
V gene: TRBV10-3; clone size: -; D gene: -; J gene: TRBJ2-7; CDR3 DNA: TGTGCCATCAGTGAGTCGACGGGGTGGGCGCGGTACGAGCAGTACTTC; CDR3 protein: CAISESTGWARYEQYF
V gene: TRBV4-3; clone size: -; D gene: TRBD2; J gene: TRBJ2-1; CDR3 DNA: TGCGCCAGCAGCTTCTCCCTGGGGACTAGCGGGAGGGGAAATGAGCAGTTCTTC; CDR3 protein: CASSFSLGTSGRGNEQFF
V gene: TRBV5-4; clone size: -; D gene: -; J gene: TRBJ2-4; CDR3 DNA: TGTGCCAGCAAGGGGTTTGACAAAAACATTCAGTACTTC; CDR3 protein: CASKGFDKNIQYF
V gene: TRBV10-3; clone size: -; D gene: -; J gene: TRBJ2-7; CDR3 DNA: TGTGCCATCAGTGAGGCCTTGGCAGGGTTTGAAGAGCAGTACTTC; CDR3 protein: CAISEALAGFEEQYF
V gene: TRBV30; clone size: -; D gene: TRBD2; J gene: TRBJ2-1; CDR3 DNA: TGTGCCTGGAGTCCCAGCGGGGAGACCTACAATGAGCAGTTCTTC; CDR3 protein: CAWSPSGETYNEQFF
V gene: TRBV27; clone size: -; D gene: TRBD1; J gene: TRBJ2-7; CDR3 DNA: TGTGCCAGCGGCCGGGGGACAGGGTTTTCGTACGAGCAGTACTTC; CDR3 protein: CASGRGTGFSYEQYF
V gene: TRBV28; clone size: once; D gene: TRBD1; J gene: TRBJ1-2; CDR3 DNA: TGTGCCAGCAGGACCCCGGGACAGTACTATGGCTACACCTTC; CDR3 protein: CASRTPGQYYGYTF
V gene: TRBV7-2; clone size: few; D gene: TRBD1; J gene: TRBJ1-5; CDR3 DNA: TGTGCCAGCAGCTCACAGGGGGCTTATCAGCCCCAGCATTTT; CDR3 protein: CASSSQGAYQPQHF
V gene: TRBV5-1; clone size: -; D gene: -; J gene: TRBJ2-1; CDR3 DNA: TGCGCCAGCAGCTTGGAGTCCCTATCTGAGCAGTTCTTC; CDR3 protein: CASSLESLSEQFF
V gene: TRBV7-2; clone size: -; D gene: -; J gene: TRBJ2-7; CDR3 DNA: TGTGCCAGCAGCTTAGACGGCGGGTTTCCCTACGAGCAGTACTTC; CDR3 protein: CASSLDGGFPYEQYF
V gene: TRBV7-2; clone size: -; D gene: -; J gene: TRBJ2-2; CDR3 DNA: TGTGCCAGCAGCCGCGGGGGCAGTGCCGGGGAGCTGTTTTTT; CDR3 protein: CASSRGGSAGELFF
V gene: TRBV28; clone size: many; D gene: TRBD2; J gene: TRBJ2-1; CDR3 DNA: TGTGCCAGCAGTTTATCCACGACTAGCGGCTCCTACAATGAGCAGTTCTTC; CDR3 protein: CASSLSTTSGSYNEQFF
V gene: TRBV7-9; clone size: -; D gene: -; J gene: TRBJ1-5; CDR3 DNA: TGTGCCAGCAGCTTTGAAAGCAATCAGCCCCAGCATTTT; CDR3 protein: CASSFESNQPQHF
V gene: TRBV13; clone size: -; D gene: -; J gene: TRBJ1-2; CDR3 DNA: TGTGCCAGCAGCTCACAGGGAGGCCATGGCTACACCTTC; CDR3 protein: CASSSQGGHGYTF
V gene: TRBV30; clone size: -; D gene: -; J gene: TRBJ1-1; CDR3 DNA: TGTGCCTGGAGTAGGAGTAACTCGGCTGAAGCTTTCTTT; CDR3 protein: CAWSRSNSAEAFF
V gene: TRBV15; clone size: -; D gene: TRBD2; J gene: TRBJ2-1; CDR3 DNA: TGTGCCACCAGCAGAGAGAAACGACTAGCGGTTGAGCAGTTCTTC; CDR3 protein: CATSREKRLAVEQFF
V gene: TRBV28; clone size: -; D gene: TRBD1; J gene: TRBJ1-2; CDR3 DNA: TGTGCCAGCAGCGACAGGGTGTATGGCTACACCTTC; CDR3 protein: CASSDRVYGYTF
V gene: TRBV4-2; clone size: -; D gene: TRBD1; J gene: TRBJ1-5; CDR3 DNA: TGTGCCAGCAGCTTAGAGGGGACAGCGGGGCAGCCCCAGCATTTT; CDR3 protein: CASSLEGTAGQPQHF
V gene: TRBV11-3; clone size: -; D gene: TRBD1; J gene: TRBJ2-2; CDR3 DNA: TGTGCCAGCAGCCTCGGAGACAGGGGTTTTGCCGGGGAGCTGTTTTTT; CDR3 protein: CASSLGDRGFAGELFF
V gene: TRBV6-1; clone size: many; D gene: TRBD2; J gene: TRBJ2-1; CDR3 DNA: TGTGCCAGCAGTGAAACTAGCGTATTACCCTACAATGAGCAGTTCTTC; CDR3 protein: CASSETSVLPYNEQFF
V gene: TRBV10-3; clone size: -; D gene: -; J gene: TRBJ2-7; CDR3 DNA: TGTGCCATCAGTGAGGACAGCTACGAGCAGTACTTC; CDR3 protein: CAISEDSYEQYF
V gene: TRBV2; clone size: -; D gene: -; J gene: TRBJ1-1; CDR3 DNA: TGTGCCAGCAGTTCCGGGGCCAACACTGAAGCTTTCTTT; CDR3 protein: CASSSGANTEAFF
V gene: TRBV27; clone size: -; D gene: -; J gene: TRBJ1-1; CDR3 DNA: TGTGCCAGCAATACGATTGGCGGGAACACTGAAGCTTTCTTT; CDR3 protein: CASNTIGGNTEAFF
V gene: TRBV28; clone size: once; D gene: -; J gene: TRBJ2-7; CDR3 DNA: TGTGCCAGCAGTTCGGCCCTGACAGATTACTACGAGCAGTACTTC; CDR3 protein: CASSSALTDYYEQYF
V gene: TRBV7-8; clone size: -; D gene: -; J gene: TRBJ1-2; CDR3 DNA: TGTGCCAGCAGCTTAACCGGGGACTATGGCTACACCTTC; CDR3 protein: CASSLTGDYGYTF
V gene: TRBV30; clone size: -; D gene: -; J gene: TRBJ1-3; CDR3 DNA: TGTGCCTGGAGTCCAGGGATCCCGGCTGGAAACACCATATATTTT; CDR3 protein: CAWSPGIPAGNTIYF